One and the same sample provided the 30 T cell receptor beta chains below, sequenced in a study of human T cells and chemical hapten exposure. MiXCR, run by TCRdb on the RACE reads, gives a single entry per CDR3 protein. The sample carries about 84,000 distinct CDR3 sequences, roughly 10% recorded once. Time point in this sample: patch test 3, about 24 weeks after DPC sensitization. Treatment of the sample: therapeutic diphenylcyclopropenone sensitization with weekly scalp DPC. Sequenced material: whole blood, taken in connection with sensitization to the hapten diphenylcyclopropenone (DPC). The receptors were sampled from a woman aged 50 to 60 with alopecia areata. Some clones in this sample may be carry-over from other donors' samples.

The chain uses TRBV6-6 and TRBJ2-7; the D is unclear. The CDR3 runs 13 residues. Trimming shortened V by 2 bases and J by 3 bases, and 8 bases separated the two germline ends. Germline V gene lookup returns CDR1 MNHNY and CDR2 SVGAGI (reference sequence). The CDR3 protein is CASSYPTVYEQYF. The DNA of the CDR3 is TGTGCCAGCAGTTACCCCACAGTCTACGAGCAGTACTTC.

This clonotype showed up just a few times. This chain connects TRBV12-3 or TRBV12-4 to TRBJ2-7, with TRBD2 matching over 8 bases. CDR3 size: 13 residues. Trimming at V came to 3 bases and at J to 7 bases, leaving 5 bases not matched to a gene. The CDR3 DNA reads TGTGCCAGCAGTTTGAGCGGGAGAGTTGAGCAGTACTTC. Its protein is CASSLSGRVEQYF.

This clonotype was picked up a small number of times. The chain links TRBV7-8 to TRBJ2-1; 9 bases fit TRBD2. V lost 2 bases and J lost 5; bases outside the gene matches: 10. Germline-derived CDR1 and CDR2 are SGHVS and FQNEAQ. There are 17 residues in the CDR3. Here the CDR3 DNA reads TGTGCCAGCAGCTTATATAGCGGGGGCCCAAGGGACAATGAGCAGTTCTTC. Amino acids: CASSLYSGGPRDNEQFF.

To note about this clonotype: This may come from a read error, since a much larger clone is one base off. This chain connects TRBV7-9 to TRBJ1-5; D not certain. This CDR3 is built from 14 residues. CDR1 and CDR2 (germline): SEHNR, FQNEAQ (reference sequence). The V and J ends lost 5 bases and 2 bases respectively, with 10 bases between them. CDR3 loop: CASSATRGNQPQHF. The CDR3 DNA reads as TGTGCCAGCAGCGCCACAAGGGGCAATCAGCCCCAGCATTTT.

Many counts were recorded for this clonotype. This sequence joins TRBV19 and TRBJ2-5; 12 nucleotides line up with TRBD2. CDR1 and CDR2 (germline): LNHDA, SQIVND (reference sequence). V dropped 5 bases and J dropped 6; count of bases not matched to a gene: 10. This CDR3 has 16 amino acids. This CDR3 is CASSPRTSGTFKTQYF. CDR3 sequence (DNA): TGTGCCAGTAGTCCACGGACTAGCGGGACATTCAAGACCCAGTACTTC.

The genes are TRBV29-1 and TRBJ2-3; D uncertain. CDR3 size: 10 residues. Per germline, CDR1 SQVTM and CDR2 ANQGSEA. Trimming took 7 bases from V and 2 from J, leaving 4 bases between them. In nucleotides, the CDR3 is TGCAGCGCCTACACAGATACGCAGTATTTT. Its translation: CSAYTDTQYF.

The table lists this clonotype with many counts. The genes are TRBV7-2 and TRBJ2-7; D gene ambiguous. CDR1 is SGHTA, CDR2 FQGNSA, per germline. The CDR3 covers 12 residues. V was shortened by 5 bases and J by 6 bases, with 11 bases between the two germline ends. The CDR3 DNA reads as TGTGCCAGCAGCCCGGTGGTCCGCGAGCAGTACTTC. Its translation is CASSPVVREQYF.

The chain has TRBV7-2 and TRBJ1-5; D not resolved. The V gene lost 3 bases and the J gene lost 5 bases, with 11 bases spanning the gap. CDR1 and CDR2 (germline): SGHTA, FQGNSA. This CDR3 is 14 amino acids long. Here the CDR3 reads CASSFGYGDQPQHF. As DNA, the CDR3 is TGTGCCAGCAGCTTTGGGTATGGGGATCAGCCCCAGCATTTT.

The table lists this clonotype with a few counts. The chain is built from TRBV6-6 and TRBJ1-5; 9 positions agree with TRBD1. The V and J ends lost 5 bases and 4 bases, in that order; junction bases with no gene match: 6. Germline loops: CDR1 MNHNY, CDR2 SVGAGI (reference sequence). The CDR3 loop spans 15 amino acids. The CDR3: CASSKPGTGNQPQHF. The DNA of the CDR3 is TGTGCCAGCAGTAAACCTGGGACAGGGAATCAGCCCCAGCATTTT.

This clonotype was seen many times. This chain uses TRBV20-1 with TRBJ2-1; D is undetermined. Germline-derived CDR1 and CDR2 are DFQATT and SNEGSKA (reference sequence). The CDR3 has 10 residues. V was clipped by 6 bases and J by 9 bases, with 9 bases between them. CDR3 region: CSALVSEQFF. CDR3 nucleotide sequence: TGCAGTGCCCTAGTGTCTGAGCAGTTCTTC.

This chain joins TRBV12-3 or TRBV12-4 and TRBJ2-7, with D possibly being TRBD1 or TRBD2 (5 bases each). Trimming took 10 bases from V and 3 from J, leaving 16 bases between them. This CDR3 has 13 residues. In DNA, the CDR3 is TGTGCCACCCAAGGGGACGCAAGCTACGAGCAGTACTTC. Translated: CATQGDASYEQYF.

There are many counts of this clonotype. The chain joins TRBV12-3 or TRBV12-4 to TRBJ1-5; possible D gene TRBD1, 6 bases. The V end lost 5 bases, the J end lost 4 bases, and 15 bases lay between the germline ends. This CDR3 has 15 residues. In DNA, the CDR3 is TGTGCCAGCAGTCCTCCAACGGACAGAAATCAGCCCCAGCATTTT. Its protein is CASSPPTDRNQPQHF.

This clonotype was picked up many times. The chain employs TRBV28 and TRBJ2-5; 7 bases map to TRBD2. Germline V gene lookup returns CDR1 MDHEN and CDR2 SYDVKM. V gave up 5 bases and J gave up 5 bases; unmatched junction bases: 5. The CDR3 totals 13 residues. Here the CDR3 reads CASSPGGEETQYF. The DNA for the CDR3 is TGTGCCAGCAGTCCGGGGGGAGAGGAGACCCAGTACTTC.

The J gene is TRBJ1-5, the V gene TRBV2; 9 bases map to TRBD1. The V gene end was trimmed by 4 bases and the J gene end by 3 bases; junction bases not matched to a gene: 19. There are 20 residues in the CDR3. The V gene's germline CDR1 is SNHLY and CDR2 FYNNEI. CDR3 region: CASSVGVEGTGTGFNQPQHF. The CDR3 nucleotides read TGTGCCAGCAGTGTCGGCGTGGAAGGTACCGGGACAGGGTTCAATCAGCCCCAGCATTTT.

This clonotype was seen repeatedly, ten times or more. The rearrangement uses TRBV5-1 and TRBJ2-7; no clear D gene. The germline V gene encodes CDR1 SGHRS and CDR2 YFSETQ. Between the trimmed V and J ends, which lost 3 bases and 3 bases, there was a span of 10 bases. The CDR3 loop spans 13 amino acids. CDR3 DNA: TGCGCCAGCAGCTCGTCGACGGGCTACGAGCAGTACTTC. Its translation is CASSSSTGYEQYF.

The chain has TRBV4-1 and TRBJ1-1; 10 positions match TRBD1. V shed 4 bases and J 0 bases; nucleotides not matched to a gene: 5. This CDR3 has 16 amino acids. Germline V gene lookup returns CDR1 MGHRA and CDR2 YSYEKL. The CDR3 DNA follows: TGCGCCAGCAGCCCGCCCGGGACAGGGGTGAACACTGAAGCTTTCTTT. This encodes CASSPPGTGVNTEAFF.

J is TRBJ1-1 and V is TRBV29-1; D is perhaps TRBD1 (6 bases). Trimming pared 2 bases from V and 1 base from J, leaving 11 bases between. The germline gives CDR1 SQVTM, CDR2 ANQGSEA. There are 14 residues in the CDR3. The CDR3 nucleotides are TGCAGCGTTGAACGGGACACCAAGAACACTGAAGCTTTCTTT. Translated: CSVERDTKNTEAFF. The whole variable domain, filled in from reference TRBV29-1 and TRBJ1-1, reads SAVISQKPSRDICQRGTSLTIQCQVDSQVTMMFWYRQQPGQSLTLIATANQGSEATYESGFVIDKFPISRPNLTFSTLTVSNMSPEDSSIYLCSVERDTKNTEAFFGQGTRLTVV.

This clonotype was detected ten times or more. DNA of the CDR3: TGTGCCAGCAGAGCAAGGCAGTACTTC. Its protein product is CASRARQYF. The chain is built from TRBV9 and TRBJ2-7; D not resolved. The ends were cut back, 5 bases at V and 9 bases at J, with 6 bases in the middle. CDR1 is SGDLS and CDR2 is YYNGEE in the germline V gene. This CDR3 is built from 9 residues. The full variable domain, completed using reference TRBV9 and TRBJ2-7, is DSGVTQTPKHLITATGQRVTLRCSPRSGDLSVYWYQQSLDQGLQFLIQYYNGEERAKGNILERFSAQQFPDLHSELNLSSLELGDSALYFCASRARQYFGPGTRLTVT.

V gene TRBV12-3 or TRBV12-4 combines with J gene TRBJ2-2; D is perhaps TRBD1 (5 bases). The ends were cut back, 2 bases at V and 5 bases at J, with 12 bases in the middle. This CDR3 has 15 amino acids. CDR3 in DNA: TGTGCCAGCAGTTTAACGCAGGGTAGGACCGGGGAGCTGTTTTTT. Protein: CASSLTQGRTGELFF.

This clonotype showed up many times. The V gene is TRBV15, the J gene TRBJ2-3; 12 bases align to TRBD2. The CDR3 extends over 15 amino acids. Germline CDR1 is LNHNV and CDR2 is YYDKDF (reference sequence). The J segment lost 2 bases and the V segment lost 10 bases, leaving 7 bases of the junction unmatched. DNA for the CDR3: TGTGCCAAGAGGACTAGCGGGGATCCCACAGATACGCAGTATTTT. This codes for CAKRTSGDPTDTQYF.

This clonotype has ten or more counts. The chain joins TRBV28 to TRBJ2-7; 8 bases match TRBD2. Looked up from germline, CDR1 is MDHEN and CDR2 is SYDVKM. The J segment lost 7 bases and the V segment lost 6 bases, leaving 11 bases of the junction unmatched. The CDR3 spans 14 residues. CDR3 bases: TGTGCCAGCAGACCCTCGAGCGGGAGTGGTGAGCAGTACTTC. Translation: CASRPSSGSGEQYF.

The chain has TRBV5-5 and TRBJ1-5, with D perhaps TRBD1 (5 bases). CDR1 and CDR2 (germline): SGHKS, YYEKEE (reference sequence). The CDR3 totals 15 residues. V was shortened by 5 bases and J by 0 bases, with 12 bases between the two germline ends. The DNA for the CDR3 is TGTGCCAGCAGAACCGACAGCTATAGCAATCAGCCCCAGCATTTT. It specifies CASRTDSYSNQPQHF. Using reference TRBV5-5 and TRBJ1-5 for the parts outside the CDR3, the full variable domain is DAGVTQSPTHLIKTRGQQVTLRCSPISGHKSVSWYQQVLGQGPQFIFQYYEKEERGRGNFPDRFSARQFPNYSSELNVNALLLGDSALYLCASRTDSYSNQPQHFGDGTRLSIL.

The chain is built from TRBV5-3 and TRBJ1-1; D call uncertain. TRBV5-3 falls under the ORF class, with uncertain function. The CDR3 is 12 amino acids. Trimming left V 5 bases short and J 1 base short, with 6 bases between. CDR3 sequence: CARSKANTEAFF. The CDR3 DNA reads as TGTGCCAGAAGTAAAGCGAACACTGAAGCTTTCTTT.

This clonotype was detected many times. This CDR3 reads CASSLASGSSYNEQFF. The CDR3 region has the DNA TGTGCCAGCAGTTTAGCTAGCGGGAGCTCCTACAATGAGCAGTTCTTC. The chain links TRBV12-3 or TRBV12-4 to TRBJ2-1, with 9 bases lining up with TRBD2. The V and J ends lost 0 bases and 0 bases, in that order; junction bases with no gene match: 0. The CDR3 has 16 residues.

This clonotype was detected many times. This chain connects TRBV28 to TRBJ1-2, with a tentative D call TRBD1 (6 bases). V gave up 2 bases and J gave up 2 bases, with 15 bases separating them. This CDR3 has 16 residues. Per the germline V gene, CDR1 is MDHEN and CDR2 is SYDVKM. DNA for the CDR3: TGTGCCAGCAGTTTAGAAGGACAGCCGGGGAACTATGGCTACACCTTC. Translating gives CASSLEGQPGNYGYTF.

This clonotype appeared a few times. The rearrangement links TRBV29-1 to TRBJ2-1; tentative D call: TRBD1 (6 bases). There are 13 residues in the CDR3. The V and J ends lost 6 bases and 10 bases respectively, with 19 bases between them. Germline loops: CDR1 SQVTM, CDR2 ANQGSEA. This chain's CDR3 is CSVASTGLGEQFF. Here the CDR3 DNA reads TGCAGCGTCGCCTCTACAGGGTTGGGGGAGCAGTTCTTC.

In this sample, this clonotype turned up many times. V usage is TRBV6-4 and J usage is TRBJ2-1; 10 bases are a match to TRBD2. The CDR3 contains 16 residues. Per germline, CDR1 MRHNA and CDR2 SNTAGT. V lost 5 bases and J lost 6; bases outside the gene matches: 10. This chain's CDR3 is CASSSRTSGFPNEQFF. The CDR3 coding sequence is TGTGCCAGCAGTAGCCGGACTAGCGGATTTCCCAATGAGCAGTTCTTC.

This chain connects TRBV28 to TRBJ2-6; D assignment may be TRBD1 or TRBD2 (6 bases each). Germline V CDR1 and CDR2: MDHEN, SYDVKM. With 1 base removed from V and 3 bases from J, the gap between germline ends came to 13 bases. CDR3 length equals 17 residues. The CDR3 DNA sequence: TGTGCCAGCAGTTTATTATTCGGGGGCGGTGGGGCCAACGTCCTGACTTTC. Translated, it gives CASSLLFGGGGANVLTF. Variable domain in full (rest from reference TRBV28 and TRBJ2-6): DVKVTQSSRYLVKRTGEKVFLECVQDMDHENMFWYRQDPGLGLRLIYFSYDVKMKEKGDIPEGYSVSREKKERFSLILESASTNQTSMYLCASSLLFGGGGANVLTFGAGSRLTVL.

In its sample, this clonotype was seen a few times. The V call is TRBV2, the J call TRBJ2-7, with TRBD2 identical over 10 bases. After removal of 6 bases from V and 3 bases from J, the junction contained 5 bases not matched to a gene. Germline values: CDR1 SNHLY, CDR2 FYNNEI. This CDR3 is built from 14 residues. CDR3 amino acids: CASSETSGVYEQYF. The CDR3 coding sequence is TGTGCCAGCAGCGAAACTAGCGGGGTCTACGAGCAGTACTTC. The complete variable domain, with remaining parts taken from reference TRBV2 and TRBJ2-7, reads EPEVTQTPSHQVTQMGQEVILRCVPISNHLYFYWYRQILGQKVEFLVSFYNNEISEKSEIFDDQFSVERPDGSNFTLKIRSTKLEDSAMYFCASSETSGVYEQYFGPGTRLTVT.

This clonotype came up many times. The CDR3 here is CASSQGDPEYQPQHF. The DNA for the CDR3 is TGTGCCAGCAGCCAAGGCGACCCCGAGTATCAGCCCCAGCATTTT. The chain carries TRBV3-1 and TRBJ1-5; D gene uncertain. V was clipped by 1 base and J by 5 bases, with 12 bases between them. CDR1 is LGHDT, CDR2 YNNKEL, per germline (reference sequence). CDR3 length equals 15 residues.